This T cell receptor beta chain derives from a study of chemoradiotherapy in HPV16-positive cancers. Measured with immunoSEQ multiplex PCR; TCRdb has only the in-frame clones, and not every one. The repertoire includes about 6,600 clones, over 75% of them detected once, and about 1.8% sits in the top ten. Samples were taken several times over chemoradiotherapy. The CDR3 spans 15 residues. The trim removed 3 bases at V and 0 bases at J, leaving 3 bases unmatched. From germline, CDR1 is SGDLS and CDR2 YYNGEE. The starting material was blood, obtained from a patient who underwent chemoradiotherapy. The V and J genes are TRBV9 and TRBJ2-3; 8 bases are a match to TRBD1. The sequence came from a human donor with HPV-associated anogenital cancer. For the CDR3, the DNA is TGTGCCAGCAGCGACAGGGGGACGAGCACAGATACGCAGTATTTT. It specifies CASSDRGTSTDTQYF.